This TCR beta chain was sequenced for a study of blood T cell repertoires in COVID-19. Study-wide background: Collection of acute and convalescent COVID-19 samples took place in the United States, Italy and Spain. Sample material is recorded as cDNA or gDNA derived from T cells, B-cell-depleted T cells, or PBMCs.

Authors' processing steps: Reference gene primer amplification gave estimated nucleated cell counts. Profiling relied on immunoSEQ multiplex PCR, and the TCRdb table lists in-frame clones only, not all of them. V and J calls and clone size are given by that table; D and trimming were obtained from the DNA. The data contain a few hundred thousand clones, 80% to 90% of them singletons. The CDR3 sequence is 14 residues long. CDR1 LGHNA and CDR2 YNFKEQ come from the germline V gene. V was pared by 5 bases and J by 2 bases, with 11 bases between. This receptor was identified in a woman in her forties or fifties with acute or convalescent COVID-19. The V call is TRBV4-2, the J call TRBJ2-3; the D gene is possibly TRBD1 (5 bases). Material: peripheral blood. CDR3 nucleotides: TGTGCCAGCAGCTTTCAACAGGACACAGATACGCAGTATTTT. Residues: CASSFQQDTDTQYF.